This T cell receptor (beta chain) is drawn from a study of radiation and T cells in renal cell carcinoma. Documented time point: baseline pretreatment blood. The treatment denotes: 15 Gy SBRT to primary tumor, nephrectomy 4 weeks later. The protocol was immunoSEQ multiplex PCR, while the TCRdb copy is restricted to in-frame clones and leaves out a portion. The repertoire has about 21,000 clones, 80% of them found once; the top ten carry 40%. CDR1 and CDR2 from the germline V gene are SGHTA and FQGTGA. CDR3 length: 15 residues. J lost 3 bases, V lost 5 bases, and 6 bases had no gene match. This receptor was obtained from a man aged 60 to 75 with renal cell carcinoma. The gene calls are TRBV7-3 and TRBJ1-4, with 7 bases fitting TRBD1. The material sequenced was blood, taken from a patient whose treatment included radiotherapy and nephrectomy. In DNA form, the CDR3 reads TGTGCCAGCAGCCCTGGACAGGCCTCTAATGAAAAACTGTTTTTT. Its protein is CASSPGQASNEKLFF.